A selection of T cell receptor beta chains follows, all from one sample in a study of blood T cell repertoires in COVID-19. Repertoires were generated with immunoSEQ multiplex PCR, while TCRdb's copy carries only in-frame clones and drops some. The sample records approximately 270,000 clones, 70% to 90% being singletons. The sequenced sample consisted of PBMCs or T cells enriched from blood (not recorded which). The receptors shown here come from a woman in her twenties or thirties who had recovered from COVID-19. The CDR3 runs from the conserved cysteine through the conserved F or W. Each record gives: J gene, CDR3 length, V gene, CDR3 protein.

TRBJ2-1 16 TRBV4-1 CASSQGWALINNEQFF
TRBJ2-1 19 TRBV4-1 CASSQEKTPGLGPHNEQFF
TRBJ1-5 13 TRBV30 CAWTQGYHQPQHF
TRBJ2-5 16 TRBV11-2 CASSLEGSSGTETQYF
TRBJ2-7 13 TRBV5-1 CASSLGLMEKQYF
TRBJ1-1 14 TRBV25-1 CASSVTGGNTEAFF
TRBJ2-7 13 TRBV12-3/TRBV12-4 CASSARDRLPQYF
TRBJ2-1 17 TRBV6-2/TRBV6-3 CASSPFGKLVSYNEQFF
TRBJ1-2 15 TRBV28 CASRRLTGGWYGYTF
TRBJ2-7 14 TRBV28 CASSSSGKGYEQYF
TRBJ2-2 14 TRBV5-1 CASRLAGDTGELFF
TRBJ2-1 11 TRBV25-1 CASRQGTGQFF
TRBJ2-5 15 TRBV7-6 CASSLAGHIRETQYF
TRBJ2-1 18 TRBV14 CASSLGGWGGFSYNEQFF
TRBJ1-2 15 TRBV28 CASSSLKTGYYGYTF
TRBJ1-2 15 TRBV15 CATSRAPGQNYGYTF
TRBJ2-5 14 TRBV2 CASSHRTGEETQYF
TRBJ2-5 16 TRBV5-1 CASSHPTPGLQETQYF
TRBJ1-6 14 TRBV29-1 CSASTGTQNSPLHF
TRBJ2-2 12 TRBV30 CASNSNTGELFF
TRBJ1-2 17 TRBV7-2 CASSLIEGGQFNYGYTF
TRBJ1-1 14 TRBV19 CASSIGGGRTEAFF
TRBJ2-2 16 TRBV10-3 CAISGGQGSDTGELFF
TRBJ2-7 18 TRBV9 CASSPRPGLAGGAYEQYF
TRBJ1-2 15 TRBV6-5 CASSRGTDPNYGYTF
TRBJ1-2 15 TRBV2 CASTLRQAPNYGYTF
TRBJ2-1 13 TRBV10-1 CASSEADYNEQFF
TRBJ2-7 14 TRBV3-1/TRBV3-2 CASSQKGASYEQYF
TRBJ2-7 16 TRBV7-2 CASSLMFHGGSYEQYF
TRBJ2-1 15 TRBV7-2 CASSTPLAGDNEQFF
TRBJ1-2 16 TRBV15 CATSRVSLGAYYGYTF
TRBJ1-5 17 TRBV30 CAWSVAGGGPDMQPQHF
TRBJ1-3 17 TRBV27 CASSLSPVPGLGNTIYF
TRBJ2-4 16 TRBV28 CASSSEVGRAKNIQYF
TRBJ1-1 13 TRBV6-1 CASSDRGHTEAFF
TRBJ1-2 13 TRBV30 CAWKGRGLYGYTF
TRBJ1-1 13 TRBV19 CASSIRQNTEAFF
TRBJ1-1 16 TRBV6-5 CASSYGLGERDTEAFF
TRBJ1-1 14 TRBV6-5 CASRGGSMNTEAFF
TRBJ2-3 14 TRBV5-1 CASSTAGRGDTQYF
TRBJ1-5 13 TRBV12-5 CASGSGQMEPQHF
TRBJ2-3 20 TRBV5-1 CASSSPLAGGPLRVTDTQYF
TRBJ2-7 14 TRBV4-2 CASSQAAVSYEQYF
TRBJ2-3 16 TRBV19 CASSIRDTFYTDTQYF
TRBJ2-1 14 TRBV5-1 CASSFRLGTLEQFF
TRBJ1-1 13 TRBV29-1 CSVEDRNSLEAFF
TRBJ2-7 14 TRBV10-3 CAIRTGSVSYEQYF
TRBJ2-5 13 TRBV30 CALRTSGGGTQYF
TRBJ1-1 16 TRBV9 CASSVGQGGVNTEAFF
TRBJ2-7 15 TRBV5-1 CASSLVGHGIYEQYF
TRBJ1-4 15 TRBV7-9 CASSPSGTVNEKLFF
TRBJ2-7 14 TRBV5-1 CASSHGTGRYEQYF
TRBJ1-5 16 TRBV28 CASSSDRGLGGQPQHF
TRBJ1-3 17 TRBV30 CAWSATTPGERGNTIYF
TRBJ2-7 15 TRBV28 CASSPTRTGSPEQYF
TRBJ1-1 15 TRBV28 CASSLNRGVDTEAFF
TRBJ2-5 13 TRBV29-1 CSVAHRGEETQYF